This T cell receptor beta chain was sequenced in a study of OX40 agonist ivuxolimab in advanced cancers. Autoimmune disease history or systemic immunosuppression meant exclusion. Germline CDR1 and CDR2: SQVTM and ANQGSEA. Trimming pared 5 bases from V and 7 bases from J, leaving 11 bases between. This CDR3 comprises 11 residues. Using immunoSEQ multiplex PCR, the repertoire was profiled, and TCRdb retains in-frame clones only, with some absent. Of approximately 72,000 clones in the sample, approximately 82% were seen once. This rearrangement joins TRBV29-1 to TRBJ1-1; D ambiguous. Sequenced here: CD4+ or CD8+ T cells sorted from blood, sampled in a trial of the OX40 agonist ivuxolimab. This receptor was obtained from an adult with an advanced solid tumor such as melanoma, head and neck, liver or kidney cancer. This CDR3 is CSVNGPFEAFF. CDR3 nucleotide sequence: TGCAGCGTTAATGGACCTTTTGAAGCTTTCTTT.